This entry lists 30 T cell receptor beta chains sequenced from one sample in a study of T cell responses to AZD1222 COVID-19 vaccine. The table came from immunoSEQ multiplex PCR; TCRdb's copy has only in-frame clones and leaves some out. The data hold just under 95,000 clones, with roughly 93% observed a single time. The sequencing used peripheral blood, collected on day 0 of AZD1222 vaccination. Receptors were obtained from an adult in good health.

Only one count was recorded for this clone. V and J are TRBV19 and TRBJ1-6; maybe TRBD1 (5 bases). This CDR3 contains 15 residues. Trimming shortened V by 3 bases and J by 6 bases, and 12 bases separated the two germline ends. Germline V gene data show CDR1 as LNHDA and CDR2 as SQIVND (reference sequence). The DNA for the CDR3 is TGTGCCAGTAGTATTACCTGGACAAGTAATTCACCCCTCCACTTT. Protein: CASSITWTSNSPLHF.

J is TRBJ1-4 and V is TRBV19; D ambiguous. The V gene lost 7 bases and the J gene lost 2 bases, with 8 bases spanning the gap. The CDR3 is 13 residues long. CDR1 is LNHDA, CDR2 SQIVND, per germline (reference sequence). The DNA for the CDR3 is TGTGCCAGTACGACAAGGACTAATGAAAAACTGTTTTTT. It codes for CASTTRTNEKLFF. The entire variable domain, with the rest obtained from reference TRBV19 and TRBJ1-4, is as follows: DGGITQSPKYLFRKEGQNVTLSCEQNLNHDAMYWYRQDPGQGLRLIYYSQIVNDFQKGDIAEGYSVSREKKESFPLTVTSAQKNPTAFYLCASTTRTNEKLFFGSGTQLSVL.

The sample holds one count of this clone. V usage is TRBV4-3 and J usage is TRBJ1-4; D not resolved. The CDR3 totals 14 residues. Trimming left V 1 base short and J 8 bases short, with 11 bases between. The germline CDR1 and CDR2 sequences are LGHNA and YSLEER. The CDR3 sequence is CASSQVLRVEKLFF. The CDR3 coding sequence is TGCGCCAGCAGCCAAGTTTTGCGGGTAGAAAAACTGTTTTTT.

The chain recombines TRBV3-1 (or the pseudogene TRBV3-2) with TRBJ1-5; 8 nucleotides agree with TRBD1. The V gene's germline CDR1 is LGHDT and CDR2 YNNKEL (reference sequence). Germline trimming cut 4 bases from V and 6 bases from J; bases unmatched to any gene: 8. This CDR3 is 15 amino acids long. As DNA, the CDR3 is TGTGCCAGCAGCCGTCAGGGGGCCCGGGGTCAGCCCCAGCATTTT. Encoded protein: CASSRQGARGQPQHF.

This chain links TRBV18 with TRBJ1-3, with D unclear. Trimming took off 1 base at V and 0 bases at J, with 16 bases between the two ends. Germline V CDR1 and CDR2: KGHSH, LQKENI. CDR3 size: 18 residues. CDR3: CASSPLTPGLYSGNTIYF. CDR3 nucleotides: TGTGCCAGCTCACCACTTACACCCGGCCTTTACTCTGGAAACACCATATATTTT.

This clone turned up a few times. The CDR3 nucleotides read TGCAGCGTTTCACTAGCGCTCGAGCAGTACTTC. This gives the protein CSVSLALEQYF. This chain joins TRBV29-1 and TRBJ2-7; TRBD2 matches 7 bases. V shed 5 bases, J shed 6 bases, and the junction held 4 bases outside the gene matches. Germline-derived CDR1 and CDR2 are SQVTM and ANQGSEA. The CDR3 consists of 11 residues.

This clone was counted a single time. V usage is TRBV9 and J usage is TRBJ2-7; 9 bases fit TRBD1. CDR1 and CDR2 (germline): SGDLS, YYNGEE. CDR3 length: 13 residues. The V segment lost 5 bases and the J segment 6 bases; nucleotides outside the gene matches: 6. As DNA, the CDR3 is TGTGCCAGCAGAGGGGACAGGGTTGGCGAGCAGTACTTC. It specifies CASRGDRVGEQYF.

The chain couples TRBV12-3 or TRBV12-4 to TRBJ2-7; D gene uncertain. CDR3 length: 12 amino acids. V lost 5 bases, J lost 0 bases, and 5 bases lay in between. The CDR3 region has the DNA TGTGCCAGCAGTAGGGACTCCTACGAGCAGTACTTC. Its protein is CASSRDSYEQYF.

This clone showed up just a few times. This chain's CDR3 is CASSPIQQGTRQPQHF. CDR3 nucleotides: TGCGCCAGCAGCCCCATTCAACAGGGGACTCGGCAGCCCCAGCATTTT. V is TRBV4-1 and J is TRBJ1-5; 7 bases map to TRBD1. CDR1 is MGHRA and CDR2 is YSYEKL in the germline V gene. The CDR3 covers 16 residues. Trimming took 4 bases from V and 7 from J; bases not matched to a gene: 13.

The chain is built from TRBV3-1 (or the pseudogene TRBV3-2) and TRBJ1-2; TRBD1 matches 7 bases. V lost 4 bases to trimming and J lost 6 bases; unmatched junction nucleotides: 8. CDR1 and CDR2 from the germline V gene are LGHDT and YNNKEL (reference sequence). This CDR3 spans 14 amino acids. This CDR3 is CASSRSDRKDGYTF. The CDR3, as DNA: TGTGCCAGCAGCCGTTCGGACAGGAAGGATGGCTACACCTTC.

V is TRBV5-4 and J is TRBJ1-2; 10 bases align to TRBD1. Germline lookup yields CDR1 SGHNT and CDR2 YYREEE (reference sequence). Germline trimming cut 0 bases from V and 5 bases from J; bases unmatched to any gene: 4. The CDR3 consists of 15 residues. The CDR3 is CASSLATGGRYGYTF. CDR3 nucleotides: TGTGCCAGCAGCTTGGCGACAGGGGGCAGGTATGGCTACACCTTC. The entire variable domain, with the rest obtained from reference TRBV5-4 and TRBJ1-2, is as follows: ETGVTQSPTHLIKTRGQQVTLRCSSQSGHNTVSWYQQALGQGPQFIFQYYREEENGRGNFPPRFSGLQFPNYSSELNVNALELDDSALYLCASSLATGGRYGYTFGSGTRLTVV.

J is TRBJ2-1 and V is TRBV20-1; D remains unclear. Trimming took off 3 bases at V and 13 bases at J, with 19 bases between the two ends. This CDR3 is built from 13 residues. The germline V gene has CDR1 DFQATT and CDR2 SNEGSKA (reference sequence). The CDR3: CSASSNIRFSQFF. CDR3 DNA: TGCAGTGCTAGTTCTAATATACGGTTTTCACAGTTCTTC.

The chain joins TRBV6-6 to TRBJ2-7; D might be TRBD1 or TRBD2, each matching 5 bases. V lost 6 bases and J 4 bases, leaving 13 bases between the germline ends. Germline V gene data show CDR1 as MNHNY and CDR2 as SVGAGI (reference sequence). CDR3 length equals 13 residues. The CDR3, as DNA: TGTGCCAGCAGAGCCCCGGGGCGTTACGAGCAGTACTTC. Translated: CASRAPGRYEQYF.

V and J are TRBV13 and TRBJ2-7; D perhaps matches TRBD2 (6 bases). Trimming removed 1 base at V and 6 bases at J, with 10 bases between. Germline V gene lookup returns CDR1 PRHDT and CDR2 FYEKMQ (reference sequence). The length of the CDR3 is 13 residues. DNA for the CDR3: TGTGCCAGCAGCTTAGTGGGGGGAGGCGAGCAGTACTTC. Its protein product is CASSLVGGGEQYF.

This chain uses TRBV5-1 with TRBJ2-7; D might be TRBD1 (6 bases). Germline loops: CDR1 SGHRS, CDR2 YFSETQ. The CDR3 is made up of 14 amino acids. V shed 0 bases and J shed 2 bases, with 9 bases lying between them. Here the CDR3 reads CASSLDRDTYEQYF. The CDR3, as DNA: TGCGCCAGCAGCTTGGACAGGGATACCTACGAGCAGTACTTC.

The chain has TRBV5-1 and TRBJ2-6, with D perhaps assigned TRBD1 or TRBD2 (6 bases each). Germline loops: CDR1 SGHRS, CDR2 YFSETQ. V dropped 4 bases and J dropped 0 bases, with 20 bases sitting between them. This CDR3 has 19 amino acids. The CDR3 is CASSRGGWDTSSGANVLTF. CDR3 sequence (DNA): TGCGCCAGCAGCCGTGGAGGGTGGGACACCAGCTCTGGGGCCAACGTCCTGACTTTC. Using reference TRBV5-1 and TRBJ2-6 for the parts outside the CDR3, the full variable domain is KAGVTQTPRYLIKTRGQQVTLSCSPISGHRSVSWYQQTPGQGLQFLFEYFSETQRNKGNFPGRFSGRQFSNSRSEMNVSTLELGDSALYLCASSRGGWDTSSGANVLTFGAGSRLTVL.

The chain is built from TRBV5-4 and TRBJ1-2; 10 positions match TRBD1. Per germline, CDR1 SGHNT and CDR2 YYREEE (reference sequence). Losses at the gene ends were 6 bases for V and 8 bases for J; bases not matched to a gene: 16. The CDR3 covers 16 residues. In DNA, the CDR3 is TGTGCCAGCAACCCACCGGGACAGGGGCCCCTGGAGGGCTACACCTTC. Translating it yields CASNPPGQGPLEGYTF.

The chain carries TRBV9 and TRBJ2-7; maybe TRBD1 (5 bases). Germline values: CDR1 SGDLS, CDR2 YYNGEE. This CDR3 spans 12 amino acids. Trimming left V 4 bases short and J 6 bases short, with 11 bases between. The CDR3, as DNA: TGTGCCAGCAGCCCCCATAGGGGCGAGCAGTACTTC. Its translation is CASSPHRGEQYF.

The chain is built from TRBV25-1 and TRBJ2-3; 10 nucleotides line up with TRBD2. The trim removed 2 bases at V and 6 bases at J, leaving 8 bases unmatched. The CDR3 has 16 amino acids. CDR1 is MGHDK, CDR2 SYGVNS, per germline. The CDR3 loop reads CASSERSGGVEDTQYF. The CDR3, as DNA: TGTGCCAGCAGTGAACGCAGCGGGGGGGTTGAGGATACGCAGTATTTT.

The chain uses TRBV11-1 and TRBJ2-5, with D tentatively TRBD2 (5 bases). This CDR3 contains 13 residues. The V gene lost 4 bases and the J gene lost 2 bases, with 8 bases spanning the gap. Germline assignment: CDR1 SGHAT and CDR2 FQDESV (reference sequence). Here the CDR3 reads CASSSGNQETQYF. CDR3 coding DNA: TGTGCCAGCAGCTCGGGAAATCAAGAGACCCAGTACTTC.

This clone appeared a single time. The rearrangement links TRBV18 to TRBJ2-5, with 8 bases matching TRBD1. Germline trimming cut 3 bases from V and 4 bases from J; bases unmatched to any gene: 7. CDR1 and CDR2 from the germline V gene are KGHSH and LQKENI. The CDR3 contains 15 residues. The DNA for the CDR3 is TGTGCCAGCTCACCGCCGACAGGGGAAGGAGAGACCCAGTACTTC. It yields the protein CASSPPTGEGETQYF.

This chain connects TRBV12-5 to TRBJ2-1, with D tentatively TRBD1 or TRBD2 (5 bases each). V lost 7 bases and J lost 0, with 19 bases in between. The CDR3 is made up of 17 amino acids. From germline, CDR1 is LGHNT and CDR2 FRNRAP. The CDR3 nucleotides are TGTGCTAGTGCCCGAACCTTAGGGACGGGCTCCTACAATGAGCAGTTCTTC. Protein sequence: CASARTLGTGSYNEQFF. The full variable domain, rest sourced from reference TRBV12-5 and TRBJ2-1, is DARVTQTPRHKVTEMGQEVTMRCQPILGHNTVFWYRQTMMQGLELLAYFRNRAPLDDSGMPKDRFSAEMPDATLATLKIQPSEPRDSAVYFCASARTLGTGSYNEQFFGPGTRLTVL.

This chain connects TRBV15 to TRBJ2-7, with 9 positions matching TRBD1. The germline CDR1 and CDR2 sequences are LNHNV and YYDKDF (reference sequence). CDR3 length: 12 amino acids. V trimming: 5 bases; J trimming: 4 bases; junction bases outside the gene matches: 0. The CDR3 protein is CATSGQGYEQYF. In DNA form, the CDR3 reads TGTGCCACCAGCGGACAGGGGTACGAGCAGTACTTC.

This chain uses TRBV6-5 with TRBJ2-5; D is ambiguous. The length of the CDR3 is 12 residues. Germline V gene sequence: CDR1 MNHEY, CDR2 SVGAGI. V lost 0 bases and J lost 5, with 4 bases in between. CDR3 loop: CASSYSMETQYF. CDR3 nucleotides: TGTGCCAGCAGTTACTCGATGGAGACCCAGTACTTC.

In DNA, the CDR3 is TGTGCCAGCAGTCCGAGAAGCTCCTACGAGCAGTACTTC. It is translated as CASSPRSSYEQYF. The chain is built from TRBV7-2 and TRBJ2-7; D not certain. The CDR3 is made up of 13 amino acids. Germline V gene lookup returns CDR1 SGHTA and CDR2 FQGNSA. V lost 6 bases to trimming and J lost 0 bases, with 9 bases between them.

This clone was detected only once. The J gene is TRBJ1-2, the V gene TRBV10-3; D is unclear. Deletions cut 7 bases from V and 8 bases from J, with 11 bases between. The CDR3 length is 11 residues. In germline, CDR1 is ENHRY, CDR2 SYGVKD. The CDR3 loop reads CAINTIGGYTF. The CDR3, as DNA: TGTGCCATCAACACGATCGGGGGCTACACCTTC.

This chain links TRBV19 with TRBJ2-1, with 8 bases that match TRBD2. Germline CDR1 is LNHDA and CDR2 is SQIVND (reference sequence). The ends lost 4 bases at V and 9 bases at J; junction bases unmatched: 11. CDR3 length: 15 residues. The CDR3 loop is CASSTPAGGIGEQFF. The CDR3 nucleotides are TGTGCCAGTAGTACCCCCGCGGGGGGAATTGGTGAGCAGTTCTTC. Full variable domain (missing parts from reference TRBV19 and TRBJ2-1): DGGITQSPKYLFRKEGQNVTLSCEQNLNHDAMYWYRQDPGQGLRLIYYSQIVNDFQKGDIAEGYSVSREKKESFPLTVTSAQKNPTAFYLCASSTPAGGIGEQFFGPGTRLTVL.

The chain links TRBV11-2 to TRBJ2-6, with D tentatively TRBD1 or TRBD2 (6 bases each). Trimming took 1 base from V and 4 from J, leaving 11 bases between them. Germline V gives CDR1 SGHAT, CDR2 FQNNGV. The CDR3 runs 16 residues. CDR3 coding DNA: TGTGCCAGCAGCTTAGGGGGGGCGGCCGGGGCCAACGTCCTGACTTTC. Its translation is CASSLGGAAGANVLTF.

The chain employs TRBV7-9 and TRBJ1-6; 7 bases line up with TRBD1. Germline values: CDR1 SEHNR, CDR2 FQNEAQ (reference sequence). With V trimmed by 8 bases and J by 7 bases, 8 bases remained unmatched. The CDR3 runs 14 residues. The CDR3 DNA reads TGTGCCAGCGCGCGGGACAGACTAAATTCACCCCTCCACTTT. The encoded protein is CASARDRLNSPLHF.

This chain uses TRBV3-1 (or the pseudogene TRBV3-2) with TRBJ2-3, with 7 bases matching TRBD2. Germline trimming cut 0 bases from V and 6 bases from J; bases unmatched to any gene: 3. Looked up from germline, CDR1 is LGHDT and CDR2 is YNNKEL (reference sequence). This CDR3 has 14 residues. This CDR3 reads CASSQEGGMDTQYF. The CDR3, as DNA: TGTGCCAGCAGCCAAGAGGGGGGGATGGATACGCAGTATTTT.